This T cell receptor beta chain was captured in a study of T cell changes during pregnancy in multiple sclerosis. Sequencing was performed with immunoSEQ multiplex PCR; in TCRdb, only in-frame clones are kept and a portion is missing. The table records just under 95,000 clones, 85% to 95% of them present only once. CDR3 length: 15 residues. In germline, CDR1 is MNHNS, CDR2 SASEGT. V was pared by 8 bases and J by 2 bases, with 15 bases between. The chain couples TRBV6-1 to TRBJ2-2; maybe TRBD1 (7 bases). This material consisted of peripheral blood, taken in the first trimester of pregnancy. This receptor was obtained from a female donor with multiple sclerosis, enrolled in a pregnancy study. The CDR3 DNA sequence: TGTGCCAGCCGGGGGACAGTCCCTAACACCGGGGAGCTGTTTTTT. It is translated as CASRGTVPNTGELFF.